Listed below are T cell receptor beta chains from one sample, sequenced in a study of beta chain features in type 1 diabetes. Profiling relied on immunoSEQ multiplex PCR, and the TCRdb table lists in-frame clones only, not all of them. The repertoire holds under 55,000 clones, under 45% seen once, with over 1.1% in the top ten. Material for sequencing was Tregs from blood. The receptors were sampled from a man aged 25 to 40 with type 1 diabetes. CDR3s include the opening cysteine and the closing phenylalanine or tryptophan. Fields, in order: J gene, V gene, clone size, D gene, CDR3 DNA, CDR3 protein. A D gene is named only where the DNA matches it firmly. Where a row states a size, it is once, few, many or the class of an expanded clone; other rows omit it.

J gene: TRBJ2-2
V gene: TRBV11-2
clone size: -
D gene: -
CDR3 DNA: TGTGCCAGCAGCCCGAGACAGTTTACAGCGAACACCGGGGAGCTGTTTTTT
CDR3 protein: CASSPRQFTANTGELFF

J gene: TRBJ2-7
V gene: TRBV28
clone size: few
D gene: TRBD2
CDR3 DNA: TGTGCCAGCAGTTTACGCCCTTGGAGCGGGAGGGCCAAGGAGCAGTACTTC
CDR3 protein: CASSLRPWSGRAKEQYF

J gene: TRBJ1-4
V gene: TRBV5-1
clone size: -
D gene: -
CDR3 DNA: TGCGCCAGCAGCTTGGCGGGCAGGGTGGATTCGGATAAACTGTTTTTT
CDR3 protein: CASSLAGRVDSDKLFF

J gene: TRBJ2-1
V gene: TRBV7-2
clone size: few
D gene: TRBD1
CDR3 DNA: TGTGCCAGCAGCCGGACAGGTCCCAATGAGCAGTTCTTC
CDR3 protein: CASSRTGPNEQFF

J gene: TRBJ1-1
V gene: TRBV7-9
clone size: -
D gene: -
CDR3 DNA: TGTGCCAGCAGCCCCGGGACTGCCACTGAAGCTTTCTTT
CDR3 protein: CASSPGTATEAFF

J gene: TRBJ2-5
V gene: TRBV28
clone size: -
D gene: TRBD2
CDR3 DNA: TGTGCCAGCAGTCTCACTAGCGCCCAAGAGACCCAGTACTTC
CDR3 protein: CASSLTSAQETQYF

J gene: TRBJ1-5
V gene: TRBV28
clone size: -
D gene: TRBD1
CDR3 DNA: TGTGCCAGCAGTTTGCGTTCGCACATTTTGACAGGGCGTAGGTACAATCAGCCCCAGCATTTT
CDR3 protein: CASSLRSHILTGRRYNQPQHF

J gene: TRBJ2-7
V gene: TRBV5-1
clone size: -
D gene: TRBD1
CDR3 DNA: TGCGCCAGCAGCTTGGGGGACAGGCTTAGCTCCTACGAGCAGTACTTC
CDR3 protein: CASSLGDRLSSYEQYF

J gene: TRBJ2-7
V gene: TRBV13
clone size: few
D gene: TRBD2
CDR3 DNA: TGTGCCAGCAGGCGGGCGGGAGACCCCTACGAGCAGTACTTC
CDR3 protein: CASRRAGDPYEQYF

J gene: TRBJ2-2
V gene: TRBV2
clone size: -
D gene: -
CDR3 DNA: TGTGCCAGCAGCGTAAGACAGGGAGGTTCCGGGGAGCTGTTTTTT
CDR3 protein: CASSVRQGGSGELFF

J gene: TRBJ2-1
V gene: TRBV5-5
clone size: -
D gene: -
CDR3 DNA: TGTGCCAGCAGTATTATTACCTACAATGAGCAGTTCTTC
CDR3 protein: CASSIITYNEQFF

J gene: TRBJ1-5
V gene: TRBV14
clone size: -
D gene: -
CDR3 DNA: TGTGCCAGCAGCCAAGCGAGGACACTTTATAGCAATCAGCCCCAGCATTTT
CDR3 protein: CASSQARTLYSNQPQHF

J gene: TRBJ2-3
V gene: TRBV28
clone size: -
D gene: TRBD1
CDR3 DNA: TGTGCCAGCAGTTCTGCAGGGGGCGTTAAAGATACGCAGTATTTT
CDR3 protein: CASSSAGGVKDTQYF

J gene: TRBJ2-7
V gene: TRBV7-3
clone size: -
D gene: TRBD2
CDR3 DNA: TGTGCCAGCAGTGAATCCGGGACTAGGGGTTCGGGGCAGTACTTC
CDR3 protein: CASSESGTRGSGQYF

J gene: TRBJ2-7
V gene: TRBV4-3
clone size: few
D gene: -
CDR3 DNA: TGCGCCAGCAGCGTAGATAGCGAGCAGTACTTC
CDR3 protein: CASSVDSEQYF

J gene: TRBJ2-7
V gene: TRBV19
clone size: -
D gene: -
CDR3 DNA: TGTGCCAGTAGTATAACCGGCAGGGCCTACGAGCAGTACTTC
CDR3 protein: CASSITGRAYEQYF

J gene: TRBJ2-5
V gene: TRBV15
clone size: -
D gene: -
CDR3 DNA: TGTGCCACCAGCGGAGACGGGATCGAAGAGACCCAGTACTTC
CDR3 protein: CATSGDGIEETQYF

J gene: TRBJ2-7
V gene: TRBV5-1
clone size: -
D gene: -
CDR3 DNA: TGCGCCAGCAGCGTAGAAGTAATCTACGAGCAGTACTTC
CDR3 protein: CASSVEVIYEQYF

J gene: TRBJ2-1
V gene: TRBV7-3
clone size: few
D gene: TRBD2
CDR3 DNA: TGTGCCAGCAGCTCTAGCGGGAGCATCTACAATGAGCAGTTCTTC
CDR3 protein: CASSSSGSIYNEQFF

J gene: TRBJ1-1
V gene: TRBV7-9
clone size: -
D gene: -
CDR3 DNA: TGTGCCAGCAGCTACCCGGGGGGGGTCGCGAGCACTGAAGCTTTCTTT
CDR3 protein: CASSYPGGVASTEAFF